Presented here are 19 T cell receptor beta chains from one specimen sequenced in a study of blood T cell repertoires in COVID-19. TCRdb keeps only in-frame clones here, not all; method: immunoSEQ multiplex PCR. Of approximately 150,000 clones listed, about 74% are singletons. Sequencing input: peripheral blood. The receptors originated from a man aged 50-59 years with acute or convalescent COVID-19.

V gene TRBV3-1 (or the pseudogene TRBV3-2) combines with J gene TRBJ1-2; TRBD1 matches at 7 bases. Germline CDR1 and CDR2: LGHDT and YNNKEL (reference sequence). The junction had 9 bases not matched to a gene; V was cut back by 4 bases and J by 4 bases. The CDR3 extends over 15 amino acids. The CDR3 nucleotides are TGTGCCAGCAGCCTCCGGACAGGCGGGATCTATGGCTACACCTTC. Amino acid sequence: CASSLRTGGIYGYTF.

This chain uses TRBV29-1 with TRBJ2-5; 7 nucleotides align to TRBD2. The germline V gene has CDR1 SQVTM and CDR2 ANQGSEA. This CDR3 contains 14 residues. J gave up 5 bases and V 6 bases, and 12 bases lay outside the gene matches. CDR3 coding DNA: TGCAGCGTGGGAATGGGTCAGGGAGGGGAGACCCAGTACTTC. Its protein is CSVGMGQGGETQYF.

The chain has TRBV2 and TRBJ2-7, with a tentative D call TRBD2 (6 bases). CDR1 is SNHLY, CDR2 FYNNEI, per germline. The CDR3 extends over 17 amino acids. Trimming left V 9 bases short and J 2 bases short, with 26 bases between. The CDR3 DNA reads as TGTGCCAGTTGCTTTACAGGAGGGTCCGCGGGAACCTACGAGCAGTACTTC. Its translation is CASCFTGGSAGTYEQYF.

The J gene is TRBJ1-2, the V gene TRBV29-1, with D perhaps TRBD1 (5 bases). Germline CDR1 SQVTM, CDR2 ANQGSEA. The CDR3 sequence is 10 residues long. V gave up 7 bases and J gave up 6 bases, with 9 bases separating them. For the CDR3, the DNA is TGCAGCGGTGGGACTGATGGCTACACCTTC. Amino acids: CSGGTDGYTF.

This chain links TRBV4-1 with TRBJ1-1; 7 bases agree with TRBD1. CDR1 is MGHRA, CDR2 YSYEKL, per germline. The trim removed 1 base at V and 5 bases at J, leaving 7 bases unmatched. The length of the CDR3 is 15 residues. The DNA for the CDR3 is TGCGCCAGCAGCCAAGTTACAGGGGACGTTACTGAAGCTTTCTTT. Its translation: CASSQVTGDVTEAFF.

The V and J genes are TRBV24-1 and TRBJ1-6; 7 positions agree with TRBD1. CDR1 and CDR2 (germline): KGHDR, SFDVKD. CDR3 length: 18 residues. Losses at the gene ends were 8 bases for V and 0 bases for J; bases not matched to a gene: 12. The CDR3 spells CATKFPGQRSSYNSPLHF. The CDR3 bases are TGTGCCACCAAGTTTCCGGGACAGAGGAGCTCCTATAATTCACCCCTCCACTTT.

V usage is TRBV5-1 and J usage is TRBJ2-2; 7 bases agree with TRBD1. Germline CDR1 SGHRS, CDR2 YFSETQ. The CDR3 runs to 15 residues. The junction had 8 bases not matched to a gene; V was cut back by 6 bases and J by 3 bases. CDR3 loop: CASKSGTADTGELFF. The CDR3 DNA reads as TGCGCCAGCAAGTCCGGGACAGCTGACACCGGGGAGCTGTTTTTT.

The J gene is TRBJ2-2, the V gene TRBV30; D remains unclear. The CDR3 covers 13 residues. The V gene's germline CDR1 is GTSNPN and CDR2 SVGIG (reference sequence). V lost 4 bases and J 4 bases, leaving 10 bases between the germline ends. CDR3 sequence (DNA): TGTGCCTGGACCTTGCACAGCACCGGGGAGCTGTTTTTT. It codes for CAWTLHSTGELFF.

This sequence joins TRBV6-2 or TRBV6-3 and TRBJ1-3; TRBD1 matches at 8 bases. The germline V gene encodes CDR1 MNHEY and CDR2 SVGEGT. V shed 2 bases and J 16 bases; nucleotides not matched to a gene: 7. The CDR3 has 12 amino acids. The CDR3 DNA reads as TGTGCCAGCAGTTACCCAGGGGGCCCGTCCTATTTT. Its protein is CASSYPGGPSYF.

The table lists this clone with a few counts. This chain uses TRBV5-1 with TRBJ2-2; D gene uncertain. Trimming removed 3 bases at V and 1 base at J, with 10 bases between. Germline lookup yields CDR1 SGHRS and CDR2 YFSETQ. The CDR3 extends over 15 amino acids. The CDR3 DNA is TGCGCCAGCAGCTACGACATCTTGAACACCGGGGAGCTGTTTTTT. It translates to CASSYDILNTGELFF.

V and J are TRBV19 and TRBJ1-2; weak D call: TRBD1 (6 bases). Germline V gene lookup returns CDR1 LNHDA and CDR2 SQIVND (reference sequence). V gave up 2 bases and J gave up 8 bases, with 9 bases separating them. The CDR3 spans 12 residues. The CDR3 DNA is TGTGCCAGTAGTATATTGGGGGCCGGCTACACCTTC. Translation: CASSILGAGYTF.

This chain links TRBV2 with TRBJ1-1, with D perhaps TRBD1 (6 bases). The V end lost 6 bases, the J end lost 2 bases, and 13 bases lay between the germline ends. Germline V lookup: CDR1 SNHLY, CDR2 FYNNEI. CDR3 length: 14 residues. CDR3 protein: CASSAGTTNTEAFF. The CDR3 nucleotides are TGTGCCAGCAGCGCCGGGACAACTAACACTGAAGCTTTCTTT.

This clone was detected once. The gene calls are TRBV28 and TRBJ2-1, with TRBD2 matching over 13 bases. CDR1 and CDR2 (germline): MDHEN, SYDVKM. The CDR3 has 14 residues. The V segment lost 6 bases and the J segment 4 bases; nucleotides outside the gene matches: 0. This CDR3 is CASRGLAGYNEQFF. Here the CDR3 DNA reads TGTGCCAGCAGGGGACTAGCGGGGTACAATGAGCAGTTCTTC.

There are a few counts of this clone. The chain uses TRBV19 and TRBJ2-5; the D gene is possibly TRBD1 (7 bases). From germline, CDR1 is LNHDA and CDR2 SQIVND (reference sequence). Trimming removed 6 bases at V and 7 bases at J, with 27 bases between. The CDR3 extends over 17 amino acids. The CDR3 reads CASSLPPGQITGGTQYF. As DNA, the CDR3 is TGTGCCAGTAGCCTCCCCCCGGGACAGATAACCGGGGGGACCCAGTACTTC.

V and J are TRBV2 and TRBJ1-1; 8 bases map to TRBD1. Per the germline V gene, CDR1 is SNHLY and CDR2 is FYNNEI. J gave up 4 bases and V 7 bases, and 2 bases lay outside the gene matches. The CDR3 has 12 amino acids. In DNA, the CDR3 is TGTGCCAGCACCACAGGGGGCACTGAAGCTTTCTTT. Translation: CASTTGGTEAFF.

V and J are TRBV29-1 and TRBJ2-3; TRBD2 matches at 11 bases. J was trimmed by 2 bases and V by 2 bases; bases with no gene match: 6. The germline V gene has CDR1 SQVTM and CDR2 ANQGSEA. The CDR3 is made up of 16 amino acids. The CDR3 coding sequence is TGCAGCGTTGAACTACGACTAGCGGGGCACACAGATACGCAGTATTTT. Translation gives CSVELRLAGHTDTQYF.

V gene TRBV19 combines with J gene TRBJ1-1, with D uncertain. The CDR3 loop spans 11 amino acids. V was clipped by 0 bases and J by 8 bases, with 4 bases between them. Looked up from germline, CDR1 is LNHDA and CDR2 is SQIVND (reference sequence). The CDR3 nucleotides are TGTGCCAGTAGTATAGACCGGGAAGCTTTCTTT. Translated: CASSIDREAFF.

This clone was seen more than once but under ten times. The chain carries TRBV29-1 and TRBJ2-2; possibly TRBD1 for D (5 bases). Germline CDR1 is SQVTM and CDR2 is ANQGSEA. CDR3 length equals 15 residues. V was shortened by 3 bases and J by 1 base, with 12 bases between the two germline ends. CDR3 loop: CSVDLRQGNTGELFF. For the CDR3, the DNA is TGCAGCGTTGACCTAAGGCAGGGGAACACCGGGGAGCTGTTTTTT.

The chain employs TRBV7-9 and TRBJ2-1; D unclear. Deletions cut 6 bases from V and 0 bases from J, with 6 bases between. This CDR3 has 13 amino acids. Germline values: CDR1 SEHNR, CDR2 FQNEAQ (reference sequence). This CDR3 reads CASSPNSYNEQFF. In DNA, the CDR3 is TGTGCCAGCAGTCCAAACTCCTACAATGAGCAGTTCTTC.